These T cell receptor beta chains were read from a single sample in a study of tumor T cells in aggressive B-cell lymphoma. The method was immunoSEQ multiplex PCR; TCRdb's version includes in-frame clones alone and lacks a portion of them. The table lists around 10,000 clones, roughly 91% of them singletons. Sequencing was carried out using tumor tissue. The source of these receptors is an adult with diffuse large B cell lymphoma. Each CDR3 is given with its conserved first and last residue. D genes are given only for firm matches. Clone sizes are given selectively: once, few, many, or a class where the clone is expanded.

j_call cdr3_length d_call clone_size v_call cdr3_aa cdr3_nt
TRBJ2-2 16 TRBD1 - TRBV7-9 CASSRDRGPNTGELFF TGTGCCAGCAGCAGGGACAGGGGCCCGAACACCGGGGAGCTGTTTTTT
TRBJ2-3 14 - once TRBV30 CAWSRRGPAPAQYF TGTGCCTGGAGTAGGCGGGGGCCCGCTCCTGCGCAGTATTTT
TRBJ2-1 12 - - TRBV7-9 CASSLVLALPFF TGTGCCAGCAGCTTAGTGCTAGCGTTACCGTTCTTC
TRBJ2-1 14 - once TRBV6-5 CASSLGQYYNEQFF TGTGCCAGCAGTTTGGGGCAGTACTACAATGAGCAGTTCTTC
TRBJ2-2 11 - - TRBV6-5 CASGSSGELFF TGTGCCAGCGGTAGCAGCGGGGAGCTGTTTTTT
TRBJ2-6 13 - once TRBV5-1 CASSLSGANVLTF TGCGCCAGCAGCCTTTCTGGGGCCAACGTCCTGACTTTC
TRBJ2-7 16 - - TRBV5-1 CASRLTQAGQDYEQYF TGCGCCAGCAGGTTGACGCAAGCGGGACAGGACTACGAGCAGTACTTC
TRBJ2-7 15 TRBD2 - TRBV11-2 CASSHALAEDYEQYF TGTGCCAGCAGCCACGCACTAGCGGAGGACTACGAGCAGTACTTC
TRBJ2-7 15 TRBD2 - TRBV6-5 CASSRTGTISYEQYF TGTGCCAGCAGCCGCACCGGGACTATCTCCTACGAGCAGTACTTC
TRBJ2-2 18 TRBD2 - TRBV4-2 CASSQEWLAGDLTGELFF TGTGCCAGCAGCCAAGAATGGCTAGCGGGGGACCTCACCGGGGAGCTGTTTTTT
TRBJ2-1 11 - once TRBV20-1 CSATRANEQFF TGCAGTGCTACCAGGGCCAATGAGCAGTTCTTC
TRBJ2-3 14 TRBD1 - TRBV11-3 CASSLEGPGQTQYF TGTGCCAGCAGCTTAGAAGGCCCGGGACAGACGCAGTATTTT
TRBJ2-7 14 - - TRBV2 CASTKQAGIYEQYF TGTGCCAGCACCAAGCAGGCAGGGATCTACGAGCAGTACTTC
TRBJ1-1 13 - - TRBV12-5 CASGLVPSAEAFF TGTGCTAGTGGTTTGGTACCGAGCGCTGAAGCTTTCTTT
TRBJ2-7 15 TRBD1 - TRBV6-6 CASSYSGQEDHEQYF TGTGCCAGCAGTTACTCAGGACAGGAAGACCACGAGCAGTACTTC
TRBJ1-2 15 TRBD1 few TRBV5-1 CASSWDRPANYGYTF TGCGCCAGCAGCTGGGACAGGCCCGCTAACTATGGCTACACCTTC
TRBJ2-7 12 - - TRBV29-1 CSVAHGSDEQYF TGCAGCGTTGCCCACGGAAGCGACGAGCAGTACTTC
TRBJ1-2 13 TRBD1 - TRBV11-2 CASSLTGDRGYTF TGTGCCAGCAGCCTTACAGGGGATCGCGGCTACACCTTC
TRBJ1-5 15 TRBD1 - TRBV5-1 CASSLGQGGNQPQHF TGCGCCAGCAGCTTGGGACAGGGGGGAAATCAGCCCCAGCATTTT
TRBJ2-4 16 TRBD1 - TRBV11-1 CASSWSQGINKNIQYF TGTGCCAGCAGCTGGTCACAGGGGATAAACAAAAACATTCAGTACTTC
TRBJ1-4 13 - - TRBV2 CATTRDTNEKLFF TGTGCCACCACCCGGGACACCAATGAAAAACTGTTTTTT
TRBJ1-1 14 - - TRBV5-1 CASSFTEPGTEAFF TGCGCCAGCAGCTTTACCGAGCCGGGAACTGAAGCTTTCTTT
TRBJ1-2 13 - - TRBV30 CACRRGENYGYTF TGTGCCTGCCGGAGAGGAGAGAACTATGGCTACACCTTC
TRBJ1-6 15 - once TRBV27 CASSRAGQNNSPLHF TGTGCCAGCAGTCGAGCAGGACAGAATAATTCACCCCTCCACTTT
TRBJ2-7 15 TRBD1 - TRBV11-3 CASSSPGQGRNEQYF TGTGCCAGCAGCTCACCCGGACAGGGTAGGAACGAGCAGTACTTC
TRBJ1-2 14 TRBD1 - TRBV2 CASSDRQGPYGYTF TGTGCCAGCAGTGACAGACAGGGGCCCTATGGCTACACCTTC
TRBJ2-3 13 - - TRBV6-6 CASWRGYTDTQYF TGTGCCAGCTGGAGAGGCTACACAGATACGCAGTATTTT
TRBJ2-7 12 - - TRBV7-8 CASSPTIYEQYF TGTGCCAGCAGCCCTACCATCTACGAGCAGTACTTC
TRBJ2-5 14 - - TRBV5-4 CASSLQGSQETQYF TGTGCCAGCAGCTTGCAGGGGTCCCAAGAGACCCAGTACTTC
TRBJ1-6 15 TRBD1 - TRBV4-1 CASSPQQGGESPLHF TGCGCCAGCAGCCCACAACAGGGGGGAGAGTCACCCCTCCACTTT
TRBJ1-5 14 - - TRBV7-2 CASSRRGGNQPQHF TGTGCCAGCAGCCGTCGGGGTGGCAATCAGCCCCAGCATTTT
TRBJ1-1 14 - - TRBV27 CASSLSWGVTEAFF TGTGCCAGCAGTTTATCCTGGGGAGTTACTGAAGCTTTCTTT
TRBJ2-1 15 - - TRBV10-3 CATQGRSSSYNEQFF TGTGCCACCCAGGGCCGCTCGAGCTCCTACAATGAGCAGTTCTTC
TRBJ1-4 14 TRBD1 - TRBV2 CASINEGAGEKLFF TGTGCCAGCATTAATGAGGGGGCAGGTGAAAAACTGTTTTTT
TRBJ2-1 14 TRBD1 - TRBV6-5 CASSYSQGASEQFF TGTGCCAGCAGTTACTCACAGGGGGCAAGTGAGCAGTTCTTC
TRBJ1-6 14 - - TRBV9 CASSVQGTDSPLHF TGTGCCAGCAGCGTACAGGGGACCGATTCACCCCTCCACTTT
TRBJ2-1 14 TRBD1 - TRBV7-9 CASGTGSSYNEQFF TGTGCCAGCGGGACAGGGAGCTCCTACAATGAGCAGTTCTTC
TRBJ2-7 15 TRBD2 once TRBV18 CASSLIAGGSYEQYF TGTGCCAGCTCACTTATAGCGGGGGGATCTTACGAGCAGTACTTC
TRBJ2-4 17 - - TRBV4-1 CASSQGLPRLAKNIQYF TGCGCCAGCAGCCAAGGTCTCCCGCGCCTAGCCAAAAACATTCAGTACTTC
TRBJ1-1 15 - - TRBV6-1 CASSLGPGSYTEAFF TGTGCCAGCAGTTTAGGGCCGGGGTCGTACACTGAAGCTTTCTTT
TRBJ2-1 15 TRBD2 - TRBV29-1 CSAEASGRLDWEQFF TGCAGCGCCGAGGCTAGCGGGAGGCTCGATTGGGAGCAGTTCTTC
TRBJ2-7 13 - - TRBV2 CASSEISSGEQYF TGTGCCAGCAGTGAAATAAGTTCAGGAGAGCAGTACTTC
TRBJ2-1 14 - once TRBV30 CAWSVQVVVREQFF TGTGCCTGGAGTGTACAGGTGGTGGTCCGGGAGCAGTTCTTC
TRBJ1-6 16 - - TRBV6-5 CASSYLQGRYNSPLHF TGTGCCAGCAGTTACTTGCAGGGGAGATATAATTCACCCCTCCACTTT
TRBJ2-3 15 TRBD1 - TRBV30 CAWSRQGSYTDTQYF TGTGCCTGGAGCCGACAGGGCTCCTACACAGATACGCAGTATTTT
TRBJ2-7 15 TRBD1 - TRBV7-9 CASSSRETGSDEQYF TGTGCCAGCAGCTCCAGGGAGACAGGGTCTGACGAGCAGTACTTC
TRBJ2-2 16 - - TRBV5-4 CASSPQTVSYTGELFF TGTGCCAGCAGCCCGCAGACAGTCAGTTACACCGGGGAGCTGTTTTTT
TRBJ2-5 13 - - TRBV7-9 CASSLVGGETQYF TGTGCCAGCAGCTTAGTAGGCGGGGAGACCCAGTACTTC
TRBJ1-2 11 - - TRBV27 CASSAAGAYTF TGTGCCAGCAGTGCCGCAGGGGCCTACACCTTC
TRBJ2-1 16 TRBD2 few TRBV18 CASSLFSGSSYNEQFF TGTGCCAGCTCACTCTTTAGCGGGAGCTCCTACAATGAGCAGTTCTTC
TRBJ1-4 14 - - TRBV6-6 CASTKTEYNEKLFF TGTGCCAGCACCAAGACAGAATATAATGAAAAACTGTTTTTT
TRBJ2-7 13 - - TRBV5-1 CASSPLPAYEQYF TGCGCCAGCAGCCCACTGCCGGCCTACGAGCAGTACTTC